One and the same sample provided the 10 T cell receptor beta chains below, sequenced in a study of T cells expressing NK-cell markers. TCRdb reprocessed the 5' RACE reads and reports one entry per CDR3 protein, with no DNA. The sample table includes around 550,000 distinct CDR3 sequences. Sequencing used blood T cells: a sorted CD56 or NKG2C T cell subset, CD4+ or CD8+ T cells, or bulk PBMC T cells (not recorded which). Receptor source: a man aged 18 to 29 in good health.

The CDR3: CASRPRRDSLKTQYF. The chain recombines TRBV12-3 or TRBV12-4 with TRBJ2-5; TCRdb gives TRBD1 as the D gene, but with no DNA this cannot be confirmed. The CDR3 consists of 15 residues.

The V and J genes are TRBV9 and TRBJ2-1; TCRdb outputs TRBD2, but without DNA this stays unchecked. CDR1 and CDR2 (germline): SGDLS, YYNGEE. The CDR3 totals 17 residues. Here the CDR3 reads CASTRGTSGSAYNEQFF.

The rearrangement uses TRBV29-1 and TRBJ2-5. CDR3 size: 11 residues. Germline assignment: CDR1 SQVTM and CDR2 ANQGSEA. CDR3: CSVDAAKTQYF.

CDR3 sequence reads: CASSLVARFRDEQFF. This chain joins TRBV11-2 and TRBJ2-1; absent DNA, TCRdb's TRBD1 call cannot be checked. There are 15 residues in the CDR3. CDR1 SGHAT and CDR2 FQNNGV come from the germline V gene.

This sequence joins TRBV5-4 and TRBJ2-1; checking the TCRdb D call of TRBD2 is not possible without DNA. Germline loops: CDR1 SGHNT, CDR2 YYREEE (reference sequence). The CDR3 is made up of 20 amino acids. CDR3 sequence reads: CASSLVPGETSGRTYNEQFF.

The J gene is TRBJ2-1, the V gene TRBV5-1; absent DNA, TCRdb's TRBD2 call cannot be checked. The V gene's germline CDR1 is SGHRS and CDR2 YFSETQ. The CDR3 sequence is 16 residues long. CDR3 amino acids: CASSLTSGRAGNEQFF.

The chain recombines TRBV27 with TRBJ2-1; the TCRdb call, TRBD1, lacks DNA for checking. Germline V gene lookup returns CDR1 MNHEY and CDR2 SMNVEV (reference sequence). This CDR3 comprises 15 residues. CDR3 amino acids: CASSFDRGAANEQFF.

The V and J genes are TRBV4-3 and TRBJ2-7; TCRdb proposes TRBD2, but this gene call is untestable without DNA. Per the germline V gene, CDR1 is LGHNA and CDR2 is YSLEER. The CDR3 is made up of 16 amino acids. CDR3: CASSQDLIAGESGQYF.

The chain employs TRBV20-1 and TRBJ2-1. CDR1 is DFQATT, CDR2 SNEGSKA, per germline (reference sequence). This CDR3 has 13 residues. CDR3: CSANGGVHNEQFF.

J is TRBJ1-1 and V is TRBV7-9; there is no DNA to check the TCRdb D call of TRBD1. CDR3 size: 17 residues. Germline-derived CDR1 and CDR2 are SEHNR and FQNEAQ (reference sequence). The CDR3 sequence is CASSSTERQLMNTEAFF.